The TCR beta chain described here comes from a study of blood T cell repertoires in COVID-19. Overall study context: Acute-phase and convalescent COVID-19 samples originated in the United States, Italy and Spain. The analysed material was cDNA or gDNA that came from T cells, B-cell-depleted T cells, or PBMCs.

The CDR3 loop spans 15 amino acids. V gave up 8 bases and J gave up 5 bases; unmatched junction bases: 9. The germline V gene encodes CDR1 ENHRY and CDR2 SYGVKD. Clinical histories supplied by participants themselves formed the basis of cohort assignment. The study counted Cohort 3 donors as recovered given two negative PCRs, clearance, or symptom resolution. TCRdb's copy holds only in-frame clones and misses some; the assay was immunoSEQ multiplex PCR. The repertoire has roughly 370,000 clones, around nine tenths of them found once; the top ten carry roughly 9.4%. Sequenced sample: PBMCs or T cells enriched from blood (not recorded which). This receptor was obtained from a woman aged 50 to 60 who had recovered from COVID-19. V and J are TRBV10-3 and TRBJ2-1; TRBD2 matches at 10 bases. This CDR3 reads CAIVVSLAGDNEQFF. CDR3 nucleotide sequence: TGTGCCATCGTTGTTAGCCTAGCGGGGGACAATGAGCAGTTCTTC.